The rows below give T cell receptor beta chains drawn from one sample of a study of persistence of HIV-infected CD4 T cells. The antigens of these receptors remain unknown. The protocol was immunoSEQ multiplex PCR, while the TCRdb copy is restricted to in-frame clones and leaves out a portion. This table has roughly 60,000 clones, over 60% appearing once. This sample comprised CD4+ T cells sorted from PBMCs after 18-hour stimulation, obtained from a patient who received antiretroviral therapy. These receptor sequences come from an adult man with HIV who was CMV-seropositive. Both conserved end residues are part of each CDR3. D genes are given only for firm matches. Clone size is shown for a subset of rows, as once, few, many or a class of expanded clone.

D,size,V,J,DNA,CDR3
-,-,TRBV14,TRBJ2-7,TGTGCCAGCAGCCCGAAATTAGGATCGGCCTACGAGCAGTACTTC,CASSPKLGSAYEQYF
-,-,TRBV18,TRBJ1-4,TGTGCCAGCTCACCAGATCGAACAGGGTGGGAAAAACTGTTTTTT,CASSPDRTGWEKLFF
-,-,TRBV6-5,TRBJ1-1,TGTGCCAGCAGTAGGGACACCCGGAACACTGAAGCTTTCTTT,CASSRDTRNTEAFF
-,-,TRBV15,TRBJ2-7,TGTGCCACCAGCAGAGATAGTAAAACGGGCGCGGAGGACGAGCAGTACTTC,CATSRDSKTGAEDEQYF
TRBD2,-,TRBV3-1/TRBV3-2,TRBJ2-7,TGTGCCAGCAGCCCTAATCTAGCGGGATATTACGAGCAGTACTTC,CASSPNLAGYYEQYF
TRBD2,few,TRBV6-5,TRBJ2-2,TGTGCCAGCAGTTTAGGACTAGCGTCTACCGGGGAGCTGTTTTTT,CASSLGLASTGELFF
TRBD2,-,TRBV20-1,TRBJ2-3,TGCAGTGCTAGTAAGAAGCGGGGTTTGACGCAGTATTTT,CSASKKRGLTQYF
-,-,TRBV6-5,TRBJ1-3,TGTGCCAGCAGCTCCGCGGGGGGCTCTGGAAACACCATATATTTT,CASSSAGGSGNTIYF
TRBD1,-,TRBV28,TRBJ1-2,TGTGCCAGCAGTTCAGGACAGGGGGCTTTCGTCTATGGCTACACCTTC,CASSSGQGAFVYGYTF
-,-,TRBV10-2,TRBJ2-7,TGCGCCAGCGGGGGCTCCTACGAGCAGTACTTC,CASGGSYEQYF
-,-,TRBV19,TRBJ2-2,TGTGCCAGTAAAGACACTTCGAACACCGGGGAGCTGTTTTTT,CASKDTSNTGELFF
TRBD1,-,TRBV7-9,TRBJ1-2,TGTGCCAGCAGCTTGGACAGGGAAAGGACTGGCTACACCTTC,CASSLDRERTGYTF
-,-,TRBV6-5,TRBJ1-5,TGTGCCAGCAGTCTTTATCGCAATCAGCCCCAGCATTTT,CASSLYRNQPQHF
-,-,TRBV5-4,TRBJ2-3,TGTGCCAGCAGCTTGGCGTCCAGTAAAACAGATACGCAGTATTTT,CASSLASSKTDTQYF
-,-,TRBV19,TRBJ1-1,TGTGCCAGTAGGGACAGGAACACTGAAGCTTTCTTT,CASRDRNTEAFF
-,-,TRBV7-8,TRBJ2-3,TGTGCCAGCAGCTTAGGGGACATCACAGATACGCAGTATTTT,CASSLGDITDTQYF
-,-,TRBV3-1/TRBV3-2,TRBJ2-2,TGTGCCAGCAGCCGCCCCTTTGCGAACACCGGGGAGCTGTTTTTT,CASSRPFANTGELFF
TRBD1,-,TRBV6-6,TRBJ1-5,TGTGCCAGCAGTCGACGTACTACAGGGGAGGGCAATCAGCCCCAGCATTTT,CASSRRTTGEGNQPQHF
-,-,TRBV7-9,TRBJ1-1,TGTGCCAGCAGCTTAGAACAGGGAAGCACTGAAGCTTTCTTT,CASSLEQGSTEAFF
-,-,TRBV20-1,TRBJ1-1,TGCAGTGCTAGAGAAAACACTGAAGCTTTCTTT,CSARENTEAFF
-,-,TRBV24-1,TRBJ1-5,TGTGCCACCAGTGGACCAGGGCCTAATCAGCCCCAGCATTTT,CATSGPGPNQPQHF
-,-,TRBV6-6,TRBJ1-1,TGTGCCAGCAGCCCAGGGAACTTGAACACTGAAGCTTTCTTT,CASSPGNLNTEAFF
-,-,TRBV10-2,TRBJ2-3,TGCGCCAGCAGTGATCGGGGGAGGAATACGCAGTATTTT,CASSDRGRNTQYF
-,-,TRBV12-3/TRBV12-4,TRBJ1-1,TGTGCCAGCAGTTTCGACAGGAACACTGAAGCTTTCTTT,CASSFDRNTEAFF
TRBD1,-,TRBV7-9,TRBJ1-3,TGTGCCAGCAGCTCCCGACAGGGGTCTGGAAACACCATATATTTT,CASSSRQGSGNTIYF
-,-,TRBV10-3,TRBJ1-6,TGTGCCATCAGTGAGTCTAATCTGGCCGGGACACCCCTCCACTTT,CAISESNLAGTPLHF
-,-,TRBV27,TRBJ2-5,TGTGCCAGCAGGAATAAACCCGACAGTCTCCAAGAGACCCAGTACTTC,CASRNKPDSLQETQYF
-,-,TRBV14,TRBJ1-3,TGTGCCAGCAGCCTCTCAGGAAACTCTGGAAACACCATATATTTT,CASSLSGNSGNTIYF
-,-,TRBV19,TRBJ1-1,TGTGCCAGTACCCAGGGACTTCCGAACACTGAAGCTTTCTTT,CASTQGLPNTEAFF
-,-,TRBV9,TRBJ1-2,TGTGCCAGCAGCGACAGGGTGGGCTATGGCTACACCTTC,CASSDRVGYGYTF
-,-,TRBV7-8,TRBJ1-1,TGTGCCAGCAGCTTAGGGTTGGTGGGGGGGCGGACTGAAGCTTTCTTT,CASSLGLVGGRTEAFF
-,-,TRBV5-1,TRBJ2-1,TGCGCCAGCAGCTTGGCCACGGGGGCAGTCAATGAGCAGTTCTTC,CASSLATGAVNEQFF
TRBD1,-,TRBV4-1,TRBJ1-2,TGCGCCAGCAGCCAAGATAGGGGACAGGGGTTTGGCTACACCTTC,CASSQDRGQGFGYTF
TRBD1,-,TRBV19,TRBJ1-5,TGTGCCAGTGGACAGGGGATTCGTCAGCCCCAGCATTTT,CASGQGIRQPQHF
-,-,TRBV20-1,TRBJ1-2,TGCAGTGGGGGCGGACTCTATGGCTACACCTTC,CSGGGLYGYTF